This is a list of T cell receptor beta chains from one sample in a study of T cell responses to AZD1222 COVID-19 vaccine. Assay: immunoSEQ multiplex PCR; the TCRdb copy retains only in-frame clones and omits some. This table has approximately 85,000 clones, 70% to 90% appearing once. The sample here was peripheral blood, taken on day 0 of AZD1222 vaccination. These receptors were collected from an adult in good health. Each CDR3 is given with its conserved first and last residue. Each record gives: clone size, V gene, D gene, J gene, CDR3 DNA, CDR3 protein. The D gene is left open where the match is weak. Size values are once, few and many counts, or a class for expanded clones, and some rows have none.

.	TRBV7-2	TRBD1	TRBJ1-5	TGTGCCAGCAGCTTATACAGGGGGACGGGTCAGCCCCAGCATTTT	CASSLYRGTGQPQHF
.	TRBV7-2	TRBD1	TRBJ1-2	TGTGCCAGCAGCCTACAGGGGGCAAAAGGCTACACCTTC	CASSLQGAKGYTF
once	TRBV5-1	TRBD1	TRBJ1-2	TGCGCCAGCAGCGGCCCGGACAGGGTGCCCTATGGCTACACCTTC	CASSGPDRVPYGYTF
.	TRBV5-1	TRBD2	TRBJ2-1	TGCGCCAGCACTTCAGGGACTAGCGGGAGGAGATACAATGAGCAGTTCTTC	CASTSGTSGRRYNEQFF
.	TRBV19	.	TRBJ2-1	TGTGCAGTAAACCAGGGGATTAACAATGAGCAGTTCTTC	CAVNQGINNEQFF
.	TRBV5-6	TRBD1	TRBJ1-4	TGTGCCAGCAGCTCCCCTAACAGGGGGTTTAATGAAAAACTGTTTTTT	CASSSPNRGFNEKLFF
few	TRBV20-1	.	TRBJ2-7	TGCAGTGTCACGACAGGCGGCGAGCAGTACTTC	CSVTTGGEQYF
.	TRBV28	.	TRBJ1-1	TGTGCCAGCAGTTCCTGGAGCAGGGTTGCTGAAGCTTTCTTT	CASSSWSRVAEAFF
.	TRBV7-2	.	TRBJ1-3	TGTGCCAGCAGCTTAGTAGAGAGCGTTACTGGAAACACCATATATTTT	CASSLVESVTGNTIYF
.	TRBV19	.	TRBJ1-4	TGTGCCAGTAGAGGGTGGACCTCCGGGGCTGAAAAACTGTTTTTT	CASRGWTSGAEKLFF
.	TRBV6-1	TRBD1	TRBJ2-1	TGTGCCAGCAGTTCCACCGGGACAGGGCCCAATGAGCAGTTCTTC	CASSSTGTGPNEQFF